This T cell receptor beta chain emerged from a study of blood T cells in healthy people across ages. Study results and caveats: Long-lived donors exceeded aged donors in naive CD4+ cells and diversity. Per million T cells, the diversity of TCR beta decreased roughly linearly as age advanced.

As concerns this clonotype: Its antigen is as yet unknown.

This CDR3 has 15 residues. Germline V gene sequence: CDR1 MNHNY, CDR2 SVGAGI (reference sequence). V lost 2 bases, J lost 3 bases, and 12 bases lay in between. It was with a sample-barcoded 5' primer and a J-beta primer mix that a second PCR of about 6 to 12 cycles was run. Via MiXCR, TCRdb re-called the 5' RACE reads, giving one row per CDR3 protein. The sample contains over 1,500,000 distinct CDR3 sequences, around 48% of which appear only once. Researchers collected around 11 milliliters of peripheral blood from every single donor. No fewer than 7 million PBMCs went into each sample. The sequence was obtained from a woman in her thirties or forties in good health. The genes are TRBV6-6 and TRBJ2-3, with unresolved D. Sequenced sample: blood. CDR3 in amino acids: CASSYRGMETDTQYF. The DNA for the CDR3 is TGTGCCAGCAGTTACCGAGGCATGGAGACAGATACGCAGTATTTT.